Sequencing of this TCR beta chain was carried out in a study of CD8 T cells in Susac syndrome. Random hexamers were used to reverse transcribe about 0.5 to 1 ug of RNA. TCRdb fed the immunoSEQ multiplex PCR reads into MiXCR, producing one record per CDR3 protein. The table shows 100,000 to 150,000 distinct CDR3 sequences, with around 94% occurring only once. Germline CDR1 and CDR2: DFQATT and SNEGSKA (reference sequence). The germline V and J ends were trimmed by 6 bases and 7 bases, with 19 bases remaining between them. This CDR3 comprises 14 residues. The study sequenced TCR beta in blood CD8+ and CD4+ T cells.

The V and J genes are TRBV20-1 and TRBJ1-5; D gene uncertain. Specimen: CD4+ T cells from PBMCs. This receptor was obtained from a human donor in good health. CDR3: CSALQGNHEQPQHF. The CDR3 DNA sequence: TGCAGTGCCCTTCAAGGGAACCATGAGCAGCCCCAGCATTTT.